The clone carrying this T cell receptor (beta chain) was found many times. This entry is derived from a study of neurological immune-mediated disorders. The cDNA was produced through 5'RACE with 10-nucleotide random UMIs. The yield of each sequencing run was over 160 million TCR-beta sequences from 15-18 subjects. TCRdb called the 5' RACE reads again in MiXCR, with one record for every CDR3 protein. Of about 29,000 distinct CDR3 sequences listed, 10% to 15% were seen once; the top ten hold 7.8%. Unsorted libraries were prepared from 2 million PBMCs that had been stored at -80 C. The sequence came from a man aged 55-75 years in good health. Specimen: PBMCs.

The CDR3 nucleotides are TGTGCCAGCAGCCAGACTAGCGGGAGGATAGATGGGGAGCAGTTCTTC. Translated: CASSQTSGRIDGEQFF. The chain couples TRBV7-2 to TRBJ2-1, with TRBD2 matching over 13 bases. Looked up from germline, CDR1 is SGHTA and CDR2 is FQGNSA. This CDR3 is built from 16 residues. J was trimmed by 10 bases and V by 5 bases; bases with no gene match: 11. Combining the CDR3 with reference TRBV7-2 and TRBJ2-1 gives the whole variable domain GAGVSQSPSNKVTEKGKDVELRCDPISGHTALYWYRQSLGQGLEFLIYFQGNSAPDKSGLPSDRFSAERTGGSVSTLTIQRTQQEDSAVYLCASSQTSGRIDGEQFFGPGTRLTVL.